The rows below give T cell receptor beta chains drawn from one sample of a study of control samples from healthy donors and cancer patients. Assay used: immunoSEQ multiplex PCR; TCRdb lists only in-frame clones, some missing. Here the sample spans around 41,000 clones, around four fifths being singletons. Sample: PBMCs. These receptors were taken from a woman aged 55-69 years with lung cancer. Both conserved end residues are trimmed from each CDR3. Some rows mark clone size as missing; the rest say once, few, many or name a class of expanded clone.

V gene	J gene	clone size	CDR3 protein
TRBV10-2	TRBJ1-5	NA	ASSESLGDQPQH
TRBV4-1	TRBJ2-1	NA	ASTFGRGSYNEQF
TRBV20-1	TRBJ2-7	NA	SAIDRIYEQY
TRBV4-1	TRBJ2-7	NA	ASSPYPPGGNHEQY
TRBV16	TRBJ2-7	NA	ASSPLANEQY
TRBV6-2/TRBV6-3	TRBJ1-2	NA	ASSYGRLGYGYT
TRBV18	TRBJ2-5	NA	ASSPPGLAGGETQY
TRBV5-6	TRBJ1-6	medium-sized	ASSLQGRNSPLH
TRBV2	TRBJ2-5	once	VYRGWETQY
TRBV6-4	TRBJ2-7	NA	ASTGQESSYEQY
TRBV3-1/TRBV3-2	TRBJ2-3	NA	ASSQEGAGLDTQY
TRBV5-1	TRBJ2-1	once	ASSLGLASYNEQF
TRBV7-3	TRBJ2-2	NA	ASSAQQGSTGELF
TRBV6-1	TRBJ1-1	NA	ASSEFQLGEAF
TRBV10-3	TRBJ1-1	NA	AYSQGMNTEAF
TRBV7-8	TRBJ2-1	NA	ASSLGTENNEQF
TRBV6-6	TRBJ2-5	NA	ASRRQGIVETQY
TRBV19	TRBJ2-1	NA	ASTYPPRAGGPNEQF
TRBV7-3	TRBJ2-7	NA	ASSWDSSYEQY
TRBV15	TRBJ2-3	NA	ATSSVAGGATDTQY
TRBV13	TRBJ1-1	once	ASSLDKGLEAF
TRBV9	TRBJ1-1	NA	ASSVAPSTEAF
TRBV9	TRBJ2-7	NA	ASSKTTGLRSYEQY
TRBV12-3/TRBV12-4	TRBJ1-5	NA	ASSLQGGQPQH
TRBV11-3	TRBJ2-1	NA	ASSLAGGDNEQF
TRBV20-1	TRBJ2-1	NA	SADVYNEQF
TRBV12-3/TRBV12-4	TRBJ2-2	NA	ASTLGGTGELF
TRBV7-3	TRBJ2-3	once	ASSSGSTMDTQY
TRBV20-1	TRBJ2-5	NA	SASGETQY
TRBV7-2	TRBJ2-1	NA	ASSSALRGEQF
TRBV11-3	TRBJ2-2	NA	ASSLEGGTGKLF
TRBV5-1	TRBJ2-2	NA	ASRAGTGELF
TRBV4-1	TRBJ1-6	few	ASSQDLGQSRPLH
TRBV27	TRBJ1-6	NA	ASSQGGSPLH
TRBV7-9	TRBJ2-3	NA	ASSLRTGTTDTQY